This paragraph reports one T cell receptor beta chain. As yet, its antigen is unknown. This CDR3 has 15 amino acids. V lost 3 bases and J lost 9, with 19 bases in between. Germline lookup yields CDR1 KGHDR and CDR2 SFDVKD. This record belongs to a study of T cell responses to AZD1222 COVID-19 vaccine. TCRdb's table, derived via immunoSEQ multiplex PCR, lists solely in-frame clones and lacks some. The sample consists of around 140,000 clones, approximately 85% of them appearing once. Study-level points and caveats: Two doses of AZD1222 preceded a rise in Spike-specific TCR breadth and depth.

This sequence was found in an adult who received the MenACWY meningococcal vaccine as a control. The chain joins TRBV24-1 to TRBJ2-5; a possible D gene is TRBD1 (6 bases). The sequences come from peripheral blood, collected 28 days after the second dose of the MenACWY control vaccine. The CDR3 region is CATSDPQGAKWAQYF. As DNA, the CDR3 is TGTGCCACCAGTGATCCACAGGGCGCAAAGTGGGCCCAGTACTTC.